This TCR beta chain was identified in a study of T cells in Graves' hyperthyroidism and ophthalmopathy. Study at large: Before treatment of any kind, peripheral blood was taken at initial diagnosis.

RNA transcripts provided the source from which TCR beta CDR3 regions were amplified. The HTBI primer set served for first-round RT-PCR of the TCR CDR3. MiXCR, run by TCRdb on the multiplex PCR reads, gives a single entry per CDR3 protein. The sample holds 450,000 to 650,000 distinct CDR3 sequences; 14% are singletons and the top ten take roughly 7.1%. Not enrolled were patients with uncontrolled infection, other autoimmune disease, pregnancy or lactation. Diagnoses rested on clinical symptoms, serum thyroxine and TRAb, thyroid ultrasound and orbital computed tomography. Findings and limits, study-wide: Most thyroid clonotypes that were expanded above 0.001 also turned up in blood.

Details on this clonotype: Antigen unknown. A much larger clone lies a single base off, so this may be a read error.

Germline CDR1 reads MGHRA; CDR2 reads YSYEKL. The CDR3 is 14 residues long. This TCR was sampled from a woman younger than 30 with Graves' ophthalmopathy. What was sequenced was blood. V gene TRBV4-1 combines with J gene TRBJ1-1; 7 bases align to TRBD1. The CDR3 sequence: CASSRDRTNTVAFF. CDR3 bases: TGCGCCAGCAGCCGGGACAGAACGAACACTGTAGCTTTCTTT.